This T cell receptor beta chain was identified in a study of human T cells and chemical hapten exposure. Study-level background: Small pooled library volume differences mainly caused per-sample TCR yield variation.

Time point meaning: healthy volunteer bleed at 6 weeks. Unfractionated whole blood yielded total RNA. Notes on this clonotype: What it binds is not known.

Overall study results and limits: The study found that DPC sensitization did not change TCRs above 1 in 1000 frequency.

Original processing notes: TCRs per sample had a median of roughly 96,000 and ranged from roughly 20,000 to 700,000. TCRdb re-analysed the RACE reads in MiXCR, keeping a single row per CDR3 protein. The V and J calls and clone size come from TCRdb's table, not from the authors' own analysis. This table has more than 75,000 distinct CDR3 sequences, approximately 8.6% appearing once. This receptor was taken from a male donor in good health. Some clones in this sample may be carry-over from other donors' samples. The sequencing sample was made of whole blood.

The CDR3 bases are TGCGCCAGCAGCTTGGCTTCCGGGACTCACCCCTCCTACGAGCAGTACTTC. Its translation is CASSLASGTHPSYEQYF. This chain connects TRBV5-1 to TRBJ2-7; D perhaps matches TRBD2 (6 bases). Deletions cut 0 bases from V and 0 bases from J, with 16 bases between. The CDR3 totals 17 residues. CDR1 is SGHRS, CDR2 YFSETQ, per germline. Drawing the rest from reference TRBV5-1 and TRBJ2-7, the complete variable domain is KAGVTQTPRYLIKTRGQQVTLSCSPISGHRSVSWYQQTPGQGLQFLFEYFSETQRNKGNFPGRFSGRQFSNSRSEMNVSTLELGDSALYLCASSLASGTHPSYEQYFGPGTRLTVT.